These 8 T cell receptor beta chains came from one sample sequenced in a study of cytomegalovirus exposure and HLA in healthy donors listed by TCRdb under 2017. The library was prepared using the immunoSEQ multiplex PCR assay. A mixture of 60 forward primers for TCR Vbeta segments and 13 reverse primers for TCR Jbeta segments was used in the multiplex PCR. TCRdb's version of the immuneACCESS table is confined to in-frame rearrangements and falls short of the full clone set. An unresolved V gene accounts for under half of the shortfall where checked; the remainder is of unknown origin. For this sample the table gives around 150,000 clones, of which 65% to 80% were detected only once. The ten largest clones add up to approximately 2% of the sample. The sample comprised PBMCs. All receptors come from a female donor in good health and CMV-seronegative.

The V and J genes are TRBV7-2 and TRBJ2-1; 9 bases line up with TRBD2. After removal of 5 bases from V and 6 bases from J, the junction contained 17 bases not matched to a gene. Germline V gene data show CDR1 as SGHTA and CDR2 as FQGNSA. The CDR3 runs 18 residues. CDR3 bases: TGTGCCAGCAGCATTATAGCGGGAGCTCCCCTTCAGGGCAATGAGCAGTTCTTC. Translation: CASSIIAGAPLQGNEQFF.

The V gene is TRBV11-2, the J gene TRBJ2-6; TRBD1 is a possible D gene (5 bases). Germline CDR1 is SGHAT and CDR2 is FQNNGV. The CDR3 totals 18 residues. V lost 5 bases to trimming and J lost 0 bases, with 17 bases between them. CDR3 in DNA: TGTGCCAGCAGCCAAGGGGCAGGGCTATTCTCTGGGGCCAACGTCCTGACTTTC. Translated: CASSQGAGLFSGANVLTF.

The rearrangement uses TRBV6-5 and TRBJ1-2; D not resolved. This CDR3 contains 15 residues. Germline values: CDR1 MNHEY, CDR2 SVGAGI. V dropped 0 bases and J dropped 4 bases, with 12 bases sitting between them. For the CDR3, the DNA is TGTGCCAGCAGTTACTCGTTCGCAGGTGTCTATGGCTACACCTTC. Translated, it gives CASSYSFAGVYGYTF.

The J gene is TRBJ2-1, the V gene TRBV19; D is possibly TRBD2 (7 bases). The CDR3 totals 15 residues. The germline V and J ends were trimmed by 5 bases and 6 bases, with 17 bases remaining between them. Germline V gene data show CDR1 as LNHDA and CDR2 as SQIVND (reference sequence). CDR3 loop: CASSYLWGGGNEQFF. The DNA for the CDR3 is TGTGCCAGTAGTTACTTATGGGGAGGGGGCAATGAGCAGTTCTTC.

The genes are TRBV7-2 and TRBJ2-5; 8 bases fit TRBD1. Germline values: CDR1 SGHTA, CDR2 FQGNSA. Trimming at V came to 1 base and at J to 3 bases, leaving 4 bases not matched to a gene. CDR3 size: 15 residues. This CDR3 is CASSLVRGREETQYF. CDR3 nucleotides: TGTGCCAGCAGCTTAGTCAGGGGGCGGGAAGAGACCCAGTACTTC.

This chain uses TRBV6-5 with TRBJ1-5; D is perhaps TRBD1 (6 bases). This CDR3 contains 14 residues. Germline assignment: CDR1 MNHEY and CDR2 SVGAGI. Deletions cut 7 bases from V and 5 bases from J, with 15 bases between. The CDR3 protein is CASTSGAGDQPQHF. DNA for the CDR3: TGTGCCAGCACATCAGGGGCTGGGGATCAGCCCCAGCATTTT.

The chain carries TRBV19 and TRBJ1-4, with TRBD1 identical over 7 bases. With 6 bases clipped from V and 1 base from J, the junction kept 5 bases outside the gene matches. The V gene's germline CDR1 is LNHDA and CDR2 SQIVND (reference sequence). The CDR3 covers 15 residues. CDR3 sequence reads: CASSLRGRTNEKLFF. For the CDR3, the DNA is TGTGCCAGTAGCCTAAGGGGGCGAACTAATGAAAAACTGTTTTTT.

The gene calls are TRBV18 and TRBJ1-1; possible D gene TRBD1, 6 bases. This CDR3 is built from 15 residues. Germline V gene lookup returns CDR1 KGHSH and CDR2 LQKENI. Trimming took off 5 bases at V and 0 bases at J, with 13 bases between the two ends. The CDR3 nucleotides are TGTGCCAGCTCATTTGGGACACTCATGAACACTGAAGCTTTCTTT. It yields the protein CASSFGTLMNTEAFF.